This T cell receptor beta chain was recovered during a study of response to subunit inactivated influenza vaccine. General study results and limits: Every seasonal influenza vaccination brings in few new T cells, the authors suggested.

The germline V gene encodes CDR1 MGHRA and CDR2 YSYEKL. The length of the CDR3 is 15 residues. Trimming removed 2 bases at V and 3 bases at J, with 14 bases between. Via MiXCR, TCRdb re-called the RT-PCR reads, giving one row per CDR3 protein. The table lists about 190,000 distinct CDR3 sequences, under 15% of them singletons. To note about this clonotype: Antigen unknown.

The clonotype was recovered from a man aged 45-65 years who received an inactivated influenza vaccine. V and J are TRBV4-1 and TRBJ2-7, with D possibly matching TRBD2 (5 bases). The sequencing used CD8+ T cells sorted from PBMCs, collected about 5 days after vaccination. CDR3 region: CASSQRGGVIYEQYF. The CDR3 coding sequence is TGCGCCAGCAGCCAACGGGGTGGAGTAATCTACGAGCAGTACTTC.